This TCR beta chain was recovered during a study of T cell responses to AZD1222 COVID-19 vaccine. Sequenced by immunoSEQ multiplex PCR; TCRdb stores in-frame clones only, minus some. The table records 100,000 or so clones, about 87% of them present only once. This clone was seen once. The receptor comes from an adult in good health. The source was peripheral blood, collected on day 0 of AZD1222 vaccination.

Here the CDR3 reads CASSQGANGNTIYF. The CDR3 nucleotides read TGTGCCAGCAGCCAAGGGGCTAATGGAAACACCATATATTTT. This chain uses TRBV4-2 with TRBJ1-3; D is unresolved. In germline, CDR1 is LGHNA, CDR2 YNFKEQ. This CDR3 comprises 14 residues. V lost 1 base, J lost 3 bases, and 7 bases lay in between.